The 17 T cell receptor beta chains below were found in one sample sequenced in a study of shared clonotypes between healthy human individuals. TCRdb keeps only in-frame clones here, not all; method: immunoSEQ multiplex PCR. The table has about a million clones, roughly 80% seen once. The sample comprised memory CD4+ T cells from PBMCs. Specified subset: CD45RA-negative fraction. The receptors derive from a man in his late teens or twenties in good health. Some clones in this sample may be carry-over from other donors' samples.

The CDR3 region has the DNA TGTGCCAGCAGTTACGGGGACAGCTATTACACAGATACGCAGTATTTT. Translation gives CASSYGDSYYTDTQYF. This chain joins TRBV6-6 and TRBJ2-3; 7 bases line up with TRBD1. CDR1 and CDR2 from the germline V gene are MNHNY and SVGAGI (reference sequence). Trimming removed 2 bases from V and 2 bases from J; junction bases left unmatched: 7. The CDR3 length is 16 residues.

The chain joins TRBV4-3 to TRBJ1-2, with D hard to call. The ends were cut back, 0 bases at V and 8 bases at J, with 13 bases in the middle. The CDR3 loop spans 14 amino acids. Germline V gives CDR1 LGHNA, CDR2 YSLEER. The chain's CDR3 is CASSQDWGAGGYTF. For the CDR3, the DNA is TGCGCCAGCAGCCAAGATTGGGGAGCGGGAGGCTACACCTTC.

The chain combines TRBV27 with TRBJ1-4; 10 nucleotides match TRBD1. Germline V gives CDR1 MNHEY, CDR2 SMNVEV (reference sequence). The junction had 20 bases not matched to a gene; V was cut back by 8 bases and J by 8 bases. The CDR3 contains 18 residues. The CDR3 protein is CASSRDRGFSNAGEKLFF. The CDR3 coding sequence is TGTGCCAGCTCACGGGACAGGGGATTCTCGAATGCGGGGGAAAAACTGTTTTTT.

DNA for the CDR3: TGCAGCGTTGAAGACACCGGGGCCCTTGGCGGGGAGCTGTTTTTT. This sequence encodes CSVEDTGALGGELFF. The gene calls are TRBV29-1 and TRBJ2-2; D possibly uses TRBD1 or TRBD2 (5 bases each). The V gene's germline CDR1 is SQVTM and CDR2 ANQGSEA. The ends were cut back, 0 bases at V and 7 bases at J, with 15 bases in the middle. The CDR3 totals 15 residues.

The chain has TRBV6-5 and TRBJ1-2, with TRBD1 identical over 10 bases. V lost 5 bases, J lost 0 bases, and 0 bases stayed unmatched. CDR3 length: 14 residues. The germline V gene encodes CDR1 MNHEY and CDR2 SVGAGI. CDR3 sequence reads: CASSGQGANYGYTF. CDR3 coding DNA: TGTGCCAGCAGTGGACAGGGGGCTAACTATGGCTACACCTTC.

V and J are TRBV5-1 and TRBJ2-5, with 7 bases identical to TRBD1. The J segment lost 5 bases and the V segment lost 3 bases, leaving 10 bases of the junction unmatched. The germline V gene has CDR1 SGHRS and CDR2 YFSETQ. The CDR3 is 15 amino acids. The CDR3 DNA sequence: TGCGCCAGCAGCTCGACAGGGTCTGGGTGGGAGACCCAGTACTTC. Its translation: CASSSTGSGWETQYF.

The rearrangement joins TRBV18 to TRBJ2-7; either TRBD1 or TRBD2 may fit D (5 bases each). Germline V CDR1 and CDR2: KGHSH, LQKENI. The CDR3 is 15 amino acids. The V and J ends lost 3 bases and 0 bases respectively, with 12 bases between them. The CDR3 DNA sequence: TGTGCCAGCTCACCGGGACGGAGGAGCTCCTACGAGCAGTACTTC. Translated, it gives CASSPGRRSSYEQYF.

The chain has TRBV18 and TRBJ2-5; no reliable D call. The CDR3 runs to 12 residues. V was clipped by 0 bases and J by 5 bases, with 4 bases between them. Germline CDR1 and CDR2: KGHSH and LQKENI. CDR3 DNA: TGTGCCAGCTCACCACCGTCTGAGACCCAGTACTTC. This sequence encodes CASSPPSETQYF.

The V and J genes are TRBV5-4 and TRBJ2-7; 8 bases map to TRBD2. J lost 5 bases, V lost 1 base, and 8 bases had no gene match. Germline V gene data show CDR1 as SGHNT and CDR2 as YYREEE (reference sequence). The length of the CDR3 is 15 residues. The CDR3 region has the DNA TGTGCCAGCAGCTTGCCTACGACTAGCGCTCACGAGCAGTACTTC. It yields the protein CASSLPTTSAHEQYF.

The J gene is TRBJ1-1, the V gene TRBV30, with D perhaps matching TRBD1 (6 bases). Germline values: CDR1 GTSNPN, CDR2 SVGIG (reference sequence). V was pared by 3 bases and J by 2 bases, with 31 bases between. The CDR3 is 20 amino acids. CDR3 nucleotides: TGTGCCTGGAGAGAAGCGAGGCAGGGGCGCGGGTTTTGGGGAAACACTGAAGCTTTCTTT. Translating gives CAWREARQGRGFWGNTEAFF.

This chain uses TRBV7-9 with TRBJ2-3, with 9 bases matching TRBD2. The CDR3 is 17 residues long. V dropped 3 bases and J dropped 1; count of bases not matched to a gene: 8. Germline CDR1 is SEHNR and CDR2 is FQNEAQ (reference sequence). The CDR3 is CASSLGFQREGTDTQYF. The CDR3 DNA sequence: TGTGCCAGCAGCTTGGGTTTCCAGCGGGAGGGCACAGATACGCAGTATTTT.

The rearrangement uses TRBV5-1 and TRBJ1-1; D remains ambiguous. Trimming removed 4 bases at V and 0 bases at J, with 7 bases between. The CDR3 has 13 amino acids. Germline V CDR1 and CDR2: SGHRS, YFSETQ. Written as DNA, the CDR3 is TGCGCCAGCAGCGCCACTCTGAACACTGAAGCTTTCTTT. Its protein is CASSATLNTEAFF.

The J gene is TRBJ2-7, the V gene TRBV4-3; D is perhaps TRBD2 (5 bases). The length of the CDR3 is 14 residues. The germline V gene has CDR1 LGHNA and CDR2 YSLEER. Trimming left V 0 bases short and J 3 bases short, with 9 bases between. The CDR3, as DNA: TGCGCCAGCAGCCAAGATCAACGGGACTACGAGCAGTACTTC. Amino acid sequence: CASSQDQRDYEQYF.

This chain joins TRBV5-1 and TRBJ2-1; the D gene could be TRBD1 or TRBD2 (5 bases each). There are 16 residues in the CDR3. Trimming cost V 0 bases and J 3 bases, with 13 bases left between them. Germline V gives CDR1 SGHRS, CDR2 YFSETQ. The CDR3 region has the DNA TGCGCCAGCAGCTTGGAGGGCAGGGACCTCTACAATGAGCAGTTCTTC. Translation: CASSLEGRDLYNEQFF.

This clone was seen at least ten times. This chain uses TRBV7-9 with TRBJ2-1, with a possible D match to TRBD2 (6 bases). The CDR3 runs 16 residues. In germline, CDR1 is SEHNR, CDR2 FQNEAQ (reference sequence). Between the trimmed V and J ends, which lost 5 bases and 7 bases, there was a span of 21 bases. The CDR3 nucleotides are TGTGCCAGCAGCCTACGGGGACGGGAGAGGGAGAATGAGCAGTTCTTC. This translates into CASSLRGRERENEQFF.

This clone turned up a few times. The V gene is TRBV2, the J gene TRBJ2-1; D unresolved. CDR3 length: 14 amino acids. The V end was cut by 0 bases, the J end by 8 bases, with 11 bases between. The germline CDR1 and CDR2 sequences are SNHLY and FYNNEI. For the CDR3, the DNA is TGTGCCAGCAGTGAAGCGCTTCAGAGCTATGAGCAGTTCTTC. It is translated as CASSEALQSYEQFF.

The gene calls are TRBV15 and TRBJ1-5; 9 nucleotides agree with TRBD1. This CDR3 contains 15 residues. CDR1 and CDR2 (germline): LNHNV, YYDKDF (reference sequence). With 4 bases clipped from V and 2 bases from J, the junction kept 3 bases outside the gene matches. CDR3: CATSTRDRGNQPQHF. The CDR3 nucleotides read TGTGCCACCAGCACCCGGGACAGGGGCAATCAGCCCCAGCATTTT. Looking up the rest from reference TRBV15 and TRBJ1-5 gives the full variable domain: DAMVIQNPRYQVTQFGKPVTLSCSQTLNHNVMYWYQQKSSQAPKLLFHYYDKDFNNEADTPDNFQSRRPNTSFCFLDIRSPGLGDTAMYLCATSTRDRGNQPQHFGDGTRLSIL.